These 5 T cell receptor beta chains came from one sample sequenced in a study of identifying expanded T cells in peripheral blood. Produced via immunoSEQ multiplex PCR; TCRdb's table is partial and in-frame only. Counted here are around 80,000 clones, roughly 90% occurring once; the ten biggest clones make up 3% to 4%. What was sequenced was blood. The receptors stem from a person between 18 and 75 years old in good health.

This sequence joins TRBV2 and TRBJ1-1, with D tentatively TRBD1 (6 bases). Trimming took off 5 bases at V and 2 bases at J, with 15 bases between the two ends. The germline gives CDR1 SNHLY, CDR2 FYNNEI. The CDR3 loop spans 15 amino acids. CDR3 in DNA: TGTGCCAGCAGTCGGAACAGGGAGAGTAACACTGAAGCTTTCTTT. It is translated as CASSRNRESNTEAFF.

V usage is TRBV7-8 and J usage is TRBJ1-2; maybe TRBD1 (5 bases). This CDR3 region has 15 residues. The germline CDR1 and CDR2 sequences are SGHVS and FQNEAQ. V lost 1 base and J lost 4, with 13 bases in between. In DNA form, the CDR3 reads TGTGCCAGCAGCTTAGGGTCAGGGACCCCCTATGGCTACACCTTC. Its translation: CASSLGSGTPYGYTF. The complete variable domain, with remaining parts taken from reference TRBV7-8 and TRBJ1-2, reads GAGVSQSPRYKVAKRGQDVALRCDPISGHVSLFWYQQALGQGPEFLTYFQNEAQLDKSGLPSDRFFAERPEGSVSTLKIQRTQQEDSAVYLCASSLGSGTPYGYTFGSGTRLTVV.

The chain employs TRBV18 and TRBJ1-1; D is possibly TRBD1 (5 bases). Germline values: CDR1 KGHSH, CDR2 LQKENI. The CDR3 extends over 15 amino acids. V was shortened by 5 bases and J by 5 bases, with 18 bases between the two germline ends. For the CDR3, the DNA is TGTGCCAGCTCAACGTCTTTCGGCCGGGGGACTGAAGCTTTCTTT. Translation gives CASSTSFGRGTEAFF.

V and J are TRBV6-5 and TRBJ2-1, with D hard to call. Germline V gene lookup returns CDR1 MNHEY and CDR2 SVGAGI. The CDR3 runs to 13 residues. Deletions cut 6 bases from V and 10 bases from J, with 16 bases between. CDR3 nucleotide sequence: TGTGCCAGCAGCCTTAACGCGCTGAGGGAGCAGTTCTTC. It codes for CASSLNALREQFF.

As regards this clone: Other nucleotide sequences in the sample specify the same CDR3. The chain recombines TRBV29-1 with TRBJ2-6; a possible D gene is TRBD2 (7 bases). V lost 0 bases to trimming and J lost 2 bases, with 11 bases between them. The CDR3 runs to 16 residues. Germline CDR1 SQVTM, CDR2 ANQGSEA. The CDR3 DNA reads as TGCAGCGTTGAAGATCGAGGGGGGGCTGGGGCCAACGTCCTGACTTTC. Translated, it gives CSVEDRGGAGANVLTF. Full variable domain (rest looked up from reference TRBV29-1 and TRBJ2-6): SAVISQKPSRDICQRGTSLTIQCQVDSQVTMMFWYRQQPGQSLTLIATANQGSEATYESGFVIDKFPISRPNLTFSTLTVSNMSPEDSSIYLCSVEDRGGAGANVLTFGAGSRLTVL.